A single sample gave rise to the 17 T cell receptor beta chains below, sequenced in a study of blood T cells in healthy people across ages. The authors ran a second PCR of 7 to 11 cycles using a sample-barcoded 5' primer and a J-beta primer mix. TCRdb processed the 5' RACE reads anew with MiXCR; each CDR3 protein has one entry. The repertoire holds under 2 million distinct CDR3 sequences, approximately 32% seen once, with roughly 12% in the top ten. The sequenced material came from blood. These receptors all stem from a woman in her 30s in good health.

The genes are TRBV6-1 and TRBJ2-3; D is possibly TRBD1 (6 bases). From germline, CDR1 is MNHNS and CDR2 SASEGT. V gave up 3 bases and J gave up 1 base, with 17 bases separating them. This CDR3 contains 17 residues. CDR3 nucleotide sequence: TGTGCCAGCAGTGATGAGGCGTCAGGGGTGGGCACAGATACGCAGTATTTT. Translation: CASSDEASGVGTDTQYF.

Here the CDR3 DNA reads TGTGCCAGCAGCTTAGCGAACAGGGATTCTTATGGCTACACCTTC. It is translated as CASSLANRDSYGYTF. V gene TRBV7-2 combines with J gene TRBJ1-2, with a tentative D call TRBD1 (6 bases). Between the trimmed V and J ends, which lost 0 bases and 5 bases, there was a span of 13 bases. This CDR3 is built from 15 residues. Germline CDR1 reads SGHTA; CDR2 reads FQGNSA.

The V and J genes are TRBV29-1 and TRBJ2-7, with a tentative D call TRBD1 (5 bases). V was clipped by 4 bases and J by 5 bases, with 9 bases between them. This CDR3 has 11 residues. Per the germline V gene, CDR1 is SQVTM and CDR2 is ANQGSEA. The CDR3: CSVAGFHEQYF. CDR3 bases: TGCAGCGTTGCAGGGTTCCACGAGCAGTACTTC.

This clonotype has a single count. This chain joins TRBV5-1 and TRBJ2-7; 8 positions match TRBD2. Germline CDR1 SGHRS, CDR2 YFSETQ. Losses at the gene ends were 4 bases for V and 5 bases for J; bases not matched to a gene: 8. The CDR3 extends over 14 amino acids. The CDR3 sequence: CASSPGGRVDEQYF. The CDR3 bases are TGCGCCAGCAGCCCGGGGGGGAGAGTTGACGAGCAGTACTTC.

The rearrangement links TRBV7-9 to TRBJ2-1; tentative D call: TRBD1 (6 bases). Germline lookup yields CDR1 SEHNR and CDR2 FQNEAQ (reference sequence). The CDR3 spans 14 residues. The V gene lost 3 bases and the J gene lost 4 bases, with 10 bases spanning the gap. The CDR3 region is CASSFQGMYNEQFF. The CDR3 DNA is TGTGCCAGCAGCTTTCAGGGGATGTACAATGAGCAGTTCTTC.

This clonotype appeared a few times. The chain is built from TRBV7-9 and TRBJ2-3, with D unresolved. The CDR3 runs to 14 residues. The germline gives CDR1 SEHNR, CDR2 FQNEAQ (reference sequence). V lost 0 bases and J lost 4, with 8 bases in between. In nucleotides, the CDR3 is TGTGCCAGCAGCTTAGCCAAGGGATCAGATACGCAGTATTTT. Translation: CASSLAKGSDTQYF.

V usage is TRBV20-1 and J usage is TRBJ2-1; TRBD2 matches at 10 bases. CDR3 size: 15 residues. J gave up 4 bases and V 5 bases, and 8 bases lay outside the gene matches. The germline gives CDR1 DFQATT, CDR2 SNEGSKA (reference sequence). DNA for the CDR3: TGCAGTGCTCAGCAAGCGGGAGGGATTTACAATGAGCAGTTCTTC. Translated, it gives CSAQQAGGIYNEQFF.

The chain uses TRBV4-1 and TRBJ2-1, with 13 bases fitting TRBD2. The J segment lost 0 bases and the V segment lost 4 bases, leaving 9 bases of the junction unmatched. CDR1 and CDR2 from the germline V gene are MGHRA and YSYEKL. This CDR3 is built from 19 residues. In nucleotides, the CDR3 is TGCGCCAGCAGCCCCCGGACTAGCGGGAGACTGAACTCCTACAATGAGCAGTTCTTC. It codes for CASSPRTSGRLNSYNEQFF.

This clonotype was observed at least ten times. V and J are TRBV29-1 and TRBJ2-7; a possible D gene is TRBD1 (6 bases). This CDR3 has 13 amino acids. V was shortened by 6 bases and J by 0 bases, with 12 bases between the two germline ends. The germline CDR1 and CDR2 sequences are SQVTM and ANQGSEA. The CDR3 spells CSVVRDISYEQYF. DNA for the CDR3: TGCAGCGTCGTCCGGGACATCTCCTACGAGCAGTACTTC.

This clonotype showed up just a few times. The CDR3 bases are TGTGCCAGCAGCTTGGGGGGCGCGGGAGGTAATTCACCCCTCCACTTT. It codes for CASSLGGAGGNSPLHF. The gene calls are TRBV7-8 and TRBJ1-6, with D tentatively TRBD1 (6 bases). There are 16 residues in the CDR3. Per the germline V gene, CDR1 is SGHVS and CDR2 is FQNEAQ. V was pared by 3 bases and J by 6 bases, with 15 bases between.

There are many counts of this clonotype. V is TRBV4-1 and J is TRBJ2-3; tentative D call: TRBD2 (6 bases). The germline CDR1 and CDR2 sequences are MGHRA and YSYEKL. Between the trimmed V and J ends, which lost 2 bases and 1 base, there was a span of 16 bases. The CDR3 is made up of 17 amino acids. CDR3 sequence (DNA): TGCGCCAGCAGCCAAACCCCGGAGGGCGGCCGCACAGATACGCAGTATTTT. It yields the protein CASSQTPEGGRTDTQYF.

Concerning this clonotype itself: One junction end does not reproduce the germline sequence, and a read error may be involved. V is TRBV4-2 and J is TRBJ2-4; a weak D match, TRBD1 (7 bases). Germline CDR1 is LGHNA and CDR2 is YNFKEQ. The CDR3 totals 16 residues. CDR3: CAGSQVGGTAKNIQYF. The CDR3 region has the DNA TGTGCCGGCAGCCAAGTAGGAGGGACAGCAAAAAACATTCAGTACTTC.

This rearrangement joins TRBV2 to TRBJ2-5, with 14 bases identical to TRBD2. The germline CDR1 and CDR2 sequences are SNHLY and FYNNEI. V was clipped by 4 bases and J by 11 bases; unmatched bases: 12. The CDR3 runs 16 residues. CDR3 sequence (DNA): TGTGCCAGCAGTGCCCCGACTAGCGGGGGGGTGAGTGGGCAGTACTTC. It codes for CASSAPTSGGVSGQYF. The whole variable domain, filled in from reference TRBV2 and TRBJ2-5, reads EPEVTQTPSHQVTQMGQEVILRCVPISNHLYFYWYRQILGQKVEFLVSFYNNEISEKSEIFDDQFSVERPDGSNFTLKIRSTKLEDSAMYFCASSAPTSGGVSGQYFGPGTRLLVL.

This chain's CDR3 is CASSLSWLNGYTF. DNA of the CDR3: TGTGCCAGCAGTTTATCCTGGCTGAATGGCTACACCTTC. The chain uses TRBV27 and TRBJ1-2, with D hard to call. Trimming left V 0 bases short and J 6 bases short, with 8 bases between. The CDR3 is 13 residues long. CDR1 is MNHEY and CDR2 is SMNVEV in the germline V gene (reference sequence).

This clonotype came up a few times. This chain uses TRBV9 with TRBJ2-3; tentative D call: TRBD1 (6 bases). This CDR3 contains 13 residues. Trimming stripped 6 bases from V and 4 bases from J, with 12 bases between. The germline CDR1 and CDR2 sequences are SGDLS and YYNGEE. The DNA of the CDR3 is TGTGCCAGCACTCAGGGGAAGGCAGATACGCAGTATTTT. It specifies CASTQGKADTQYF.

V is TRBV7-2 and J is TRBJ1-5; perhaps TRBD1 as D (5 bases). The CDR3 loop spans 16 amino acids. CDR1 and CDR2 from the germline V gene are SGHTA and FQGNSA. Trimming shortened V by 5 bases and J by 2 bases, and 16 bases separated the two germline ends. The CDR3 loop is CASSIRGVGGNQPQHF. The CDR3 coding sequence is TGTGCCAGCAGCATTCGAGGGGTGGGCGGCAATCAGCCCCAGCATTTT.

This clonotype was seen a handful of times. The chain combines TRBV5-4 with TRBJ2-1, with 14 positions matching TRBD2. CDR1 is SGHNT and CDR2 is YYREEE in the germline V gene (reference sequence). V gave up 4 bases and J gave up 3 bases; unmatched junction bases: 9. CDR3 length equals 18 residues. Here the CDR3 reads CASSLGTSGSRGYNEQFF. The CDR3 DNA reads TGTGCCAGCAGCCTTGGGACTAGCGGGAGTAGGGGCTACAATGAGCAGTTCTTC.